Listed below are T cell receptor beta chains from one sample, sequenced in a study of T-cell reconstitution after alpha-beta-depleted transplantation in children. A single record per CDR3 protein comes from TCRdb applying MiXCR to the PCR reads. The sample records about 200,000 distinct CDR3 sequences, about 7% being singletons. The sample here was PBMCs, taken before TCRalphabeta/CD19-depleted stem cell transplant. The receptors shown here come from a boy aged 2 to 10 with acute lymphoblastic leukemia, due to receive a stem cell transplant. Each CDR3 is given with its conserved first and last residue. D genes are given only for firm matches. Size is stated for part of the rows, as once, few or many counts, or as a class when the clone is expanded.

V gene: TRBV25-1
D gene: NA
J gene: TRBJ2-1
clone size: many
CDR3 length: 14
CDR3 protein: CASSEYLGNNEQFF
CDR3 DNA: TGTGCCAGCAGTGAATATTTAGGGAACAATGAGCAGTTCTTC

V gene: TRBV5-1
D gene: NA
J gene: TRBJ1-4
clone size: many
CDR3 length: 17
CDR3 protein: CASSLESTGLPNEKLFF
CDR3 DNA: TGCGCCAGCAGCTTGGAGTCCACAGGGTTACCTAATGAAAAACTGTTTTTT

V gene: TRBV10-2
D gene: TRBD2
J gene: TRBJ2-5
clone size: many
CDR3 length: 17
CDR3 protein: CASSELAEISWGETQYF
CDR3 DNA: TGCGCCAGCAGTGAACTAGCGGAGATATCCTGGGGAGAGACCCAGTACTTC

V gene: TRBV20-1
D gene: NA
J gene: TRBJ1-1
clone size: many
CDR3 length: 15
CDR3 protein: CSASPPGLSNTEAFF
CDR3 DNA: TGCAGTGCTAGCCCTCCGGGACTCTCGAACACTGAAGCTTTCTTT

V gene: TRBV28
D gene: NA
J gene: TRBJ2-1
clone size: many
CDR3 length: 19
CDR3 protein: CASSTSRGLQRVRNNEQFF
CDR3 DNA: TGTGCCAGCAGCACCTCCAGGGGTCTGCAACGGGTCAGAAACAATGAGCAGTTCTTC

V gene: TRBV6-2/TRBV6-3
D gene: NA
J gene: TRBJ2-5
clone size: many
CDR3 length: 14
CDR3 protein: CASSSGSPAETQYF
CDR3 DNA: TGTGCCAGCAGTTCGGGGTCTCCAGCCGAGACCCAGTACTTC

V gene: TRBV7-9
D gene: NA
J gene: TRBJ2-1
clone size: once
CDR3 length: 12
CDR3 protein: CASSLQAGEQFF
CDR3 DNA: TGTGCCAGCAGCTTACAAGCGGGTGAGCAGTTCTTC

V gene: TRBV6-2/TRBV6-3
D gene: NA
J gene: TRBJ2-3
clone size: few
CDR3 length: 16
CDR3 protein: CASSYSAGALTDTQYF
CDR3 DNA: TGTGCCAGCAGTTACTCCGCGGGGGCCCTCACAGATACGCAGTATTTT

V gene: TRBV20-1
D gene: TRBD2
J gene: TRBJ2-3
clone size: many
CDR3 length: 15
CDR3 protein: CSILEGLTRPDTQYF
CDR3 DNA: TGCAGTATCCTTGAGGGACTAACCCGGCCAGATACGCAGTATTTT

V gene: TRBV29-1
D gene: TRBD2
J gene: TRBJ2-6
clone size: few
CDR3 length: 13
CDR3 protein: CSAGGPGANVLTF
CDR3 DNA: TGCAGCGCGGGGGGGCCTGGGGCCAACGTCCTGACTTTC

V gene: TRBV29-1
D gene: TRBD2
J gene: TRBJ2-2
clone size: many
CDR3 length: 13
CDR3 protein: CSVQREVSGELFF
CDR3 DNA: TGCAGCGTTCAGCGGGAGGTATCCGGGGAGCTGTTTTTT

V gene: TRBV13
D gene: TRBD2
J gene: TRBJ2-7
clone size: NA
CDR3 length: 22
CDR3 protein: CASSPLGATGTSGSTNSYEQYF
CDR3 DNA: TGTGCCAGCAGCCCCCTCGGAGCAACCGGGACTAGCGGGAGCACAAACTCCTACGAGCAGTACTTC

V gene: TRBV6-2/TRBV6-3
D gene: NA
J gene: TRBJ2-2
clone size: many
CDR3 length: 12
CDR3 protein: CASLRGTGELFF
CDR3 DNA: TGTGCCAGCCTTCGTGGCACCGGGGAGCTGTTTTTT

V gene: TRBV7-2
D gene: NA
J gene: TRBJ1-1
clone size: many
CDR3 length: 13
CDR3 protein: CASSQGPEGEAFF
CDR3 DNA: TGTGCCAGCAGTCAGGGCCCGGAAGGTGAAGCTTTCTTT

V gene: TRBV10-3
D gene: NA
J gene: TRBJ2-1
clone size: NA
CDR3 length: 16
CDR3 protein: CAISESSQGHYNEQFF
CDR3 DNA: TGTGCCATCAGTGAGTCGAGTCAGGGCCACTACAATGAGCAGTTCTTC

V gene: TRBV11-3
D gene: TRBD1
J gene: TRBJ2-5
clone size: NA
CDR3 length: 16
CDR3 protein: CASSSPGRGYQETQYF
CDR3 DNA: TGTGCCAGCAGCTCCCCGGGCAGGGGGTACCAAGAGACCCAGTACTTC

V gene: TRBV4-3
D gene: NA
J gene: TRBJ1-2
clone size: many
CDR3 length: 16
CDR3 protein: CASSQDRFGGAYGYTF
CDR3 DNA: TGCGCCAGCAGCCAAGATCGGTTCGGAGGAGCATATGGCTACACCTTC

V gene: TRBV6-5
D gene: TRBD1
J gene: TRBJ2-1
clone size: few
CDR3 length: 15
CDR3 protein: CASSRDRSKYNEQFF
CDR3 DNA: TGTGCCAGCAGTCGGGACAGGTCCAAATACAATGAGCAGTTCTTC

V gene: TRBV21-1
D gene: NA
J gene: TRBJ2-3
clone size: few
CDR3 length: 18
CDR3 protein: CASPRRVDDLENTDTQYF
CDR3 DNA: TGTGCCAGCCCCAGACGGGTAGACGACTTAGAAAACACAGATACGCAGTATTTT

V gene: TRBV15
D gene: NA
J gene: TRBJ1-2
clone size: many
CDR3 length: 12
CDR3 protein: CATSRDETGYTF
CDR3 DNA: TGTGCCACCAGCAGAGATGAGACCGGCTACACCTTC

V gene: TRBV10-3
D gene: TRBD2
J gene: TRBJ2-7
clone size: many
CDR3 length: 13
CDR3 protein: CATTSGETYEQYF
CDR3 DNA: TGTGCCACCACTAGCGGGGAAACCTACGAGCAGTACTTC

V gene: TRBV7-8
D gene: NA
J gene: TRBJ1-6
clone size: many
CDR3 length: 15
CDR3 protein: CASSLALLGNSPLHF
CDR3 DNA: TGTGCCAGCAGCTTAGCGCTTCTGGGGAATTCACCCCTCCACTTT

V gene: TRBV28
D gene: NA
J gene: TRBJ2-4
clone size: many
CDR3 length: 13
CDR3 protein: CASRDRAKNIQYF
CDR3 DNA: TGTGCCAGCAGAGACAGGGCCAAAAACATTCAGTACTTC

V gene: TRBV27
D gene: TRBD1
J gene: TRBJ2-1
clone size: many
CDR3 length: 13
CDR3 protein: CASSLDRANEQFF
CDR3 DNA: TGTGCCAGCAGTCTGGACAGGGCCAATGAGCAGTTCTTC

V gene: TRBV4-1
D gene: NA
J gene: TRBJ1-2
clone size: many
CDR3 length: 13
CDR3 protein: CASSPGFNYGYTF
CDR3 DNA: TGCGCCAGCAGCCCGGGATTTAACTATGGCTACACCTTC

V gene: TRBV12-3/TRBV12-4
D gene: NA
J gene: TRBJ2-3
clone size: NA
CDR3 length: 18
CDR3 protein: CTCSFVPLTSSSTDTQYF
CDR3 DNA: TGTACCTGCAGTTTTGTCCCGCTTACTAGCTCCAGCACAGATACGCAGTATTTT

V gene: TRBV20-1
D gene: NA
J gene: TRBJ2-7
clone size: NA
CDR3 length: 11
CDR3 protein: CSAGSRNEQYF
CDR3 DNA: TGCAGTGCGGGGAGCAGGAACGAGCAGTACTTC

V gene: TRBV4-3
D gene: TRBD2
J gene: TRBJ2-6
clone size: many
CDR3 length: 17
CDR3 protein: CASSQRLAGAGANVLTF
CDR3 DNA: TGCGCCAGCAGCCAGCGTCTAGCGGGCGCTGGTGCCAACGTCCTGACTTTC

V gene: TRBV3-1
D gene: NA
J gene: TRBJ2-5
clone size: many
CDR3 length: 10
CDR3 protein: CASSRGTQYF
CDR3 DNA: TGTGCCAGCAGCCGAGGGACCCAGTACTTC

V gene: TRBV27
D gene: NA
J gene: TRBJ1-5
clone size: NA
CDR3 length: 13
CDR3 protein: CASSLFLGQPQHF
CDR3 DNA: TGTGCCAGCAGTTTATTTTTGGGACAGCCCCAGCATTTT

V gene: TRBV20-1
D gene: TRBD2
J gene: TRBJ2-7
clone size: NA
CDR3 length: 14
CDR3 protein: CSAKGLAGSYEQYF
CDR3 DNA: TGCAGTGCTAAAGGACTAGCGGGGTCCTACGAGCAGTACTTC

V gene: TRBV3-1
D gene: NA
J gene: TRBJ1-1
clone size: many
CDR3 length: 15
CDR3 protein: CASSLRTDMNTEAFF
CDR3 DNA: TGTGCCAGCAGCCTTAGGACAGACATGAACACTGAAGCTTTCTTT

V gene: TRBV9
D gene: TRBD1
J gene: TRBJ2-5
clone size: few
CDR3 length: 15
CDR3 protein: CASSTEDRGKETQYF
CDR3 DNA: TGTGCCAGCAGCACCGAGGACAGGGGGAAAGAGACCCAGTACTTC

V gene: TRBV7-2
D gene: TRBD2
J gene: TRBJ2-5
clone size: many
CDR3 length: 15
CDR3 protein: CASSAVAGGQETQYF
CDR3 DNA: TGTGCCAGCAGCGCTGTAGCGGGGGGACAAGAGACCCAGTACTTC

V gene: TRBV3-1
D gene: TRBD1
J gene: TRBJ1-6
clone size: few
CDR3 length: 14
CDR3 protein: CASSPNRGYSPLHF
CDR3 DNA: TGTGCCAGCAGCCCCAACAGGGGTTATTCACCCCTCCACTTT

V gene: TRBV2
D gene: NA
J gene: TRBJ2-7
clone size: few
CDR3 length: 12
CDR3 protein: CASSESPYEQYF
CDR3 DNA: TGTGCCAGCAGTGAGAGTCCCTACGAGCAGTACTTC

V gene: TRBV6-2/TRBV6-3
D gene: NA
J gene: TRBJ2-1
clone size: many
CDR3 length: 15
CDR3 protein: CASRASPPSYNEQFF
CDR3 DNA: TGTGCCAGCAGGGCTAGCCCGCCCTCCTACAATGAGCAGTTCTTC

V gene: TRBV7-8
D gene: NA
J gene: TRBJ1-1
clone size: few
CDR3 length: 13
CDR3 protein: CASSSSSRRAAFF
CDR3 DNA: TGTGCCAGCAGCTCTTCGTCCCGTCGGGCAGCTTTCTTT

V gene: TRBV18
D gene: NA
J gene: TRBJ1-6
clone size: NA
CDR3 length: 14
CDR3 protein: CASSPDSSNSPLHF
CDR3 DNA: TGTGCCAGCTCACCCGACAGCAGTAATTCACCCCTCCACTTT

V gene: TRBV7-2
D gene: TRBD1
J gene: TRBJ1-5
clone size: many
CDR3 length: 16
CDR3 protein: CASSLFGTGTNQPQHF
CDR3 DNA: TGTGCCAGCAGCCTATTCGGGACAGGGACCAATCAGCCCCAGCATTTT

V gene: TRBV7-8
D gene: NA
J gene: TRBJ2-5
clone size: many
CDR3 length: 13
CDR3 protein: CASGGGLGETQYF
CDR3 DNA: TGTGCCAGCGGAGGGGGCCTAGGCGAGACCCAGTACTTC

V gene: TRBV29-1
D gene: NA
J gene: TRBJ1-6
clone size: many
CDR3 length: 13
CDR3 protein: CSVGEGANSPLHF
CDR3 DNA: TGCAGCGTTGGGGAGGGTGCGAATTCACCCCTCCACTTT

V gene: TRBV12-3/TRBV12-4
D gene: NA
J gene: TRBJ1-4
clone size: many
CDR3 length: 11
CDR3 protein: CASSFVGKLFF
CDR3 DNA: TGTGCCAGCAGTTTCGTCGGAAAACTGTTTTTT

V gene: TRBV5-6
D gene: NA
J gene: TRBJ1-1
clone size: NA
CDR3 length: 13
CDR3 protein: CASSRGARTEAFF
CDR3 DNA: TGTGCCAGCAGCAGGGGAGCCCGGACTGAAGCTTTCTTT

V gene: TRBV15
D gene: NA
J gene: TRBJ1-4
clone size: many
CDR3 length: 15
CDR3 protein: CATSRGRQAEKRLFF
CDR3 DNA: TGTGCCACCAGCAGAGGTCGACAGGCTGAAAAACGACTGTTTTTT

V gene: TRBV2
D gene: NA
J gene: TRBJ2-3
clone size: many
CDR3 length: 14
CDR3 protein: CASKGGASTDTQYF
CDR3 DNA: TGTGCCAGCAAAGGCGGAGCTAGCACAGATACGCAGTATTTT

V gene: TRBV7-2
D gene: NA
J gene: TRBJ2-1
clone size: NA
CDR3 length: 16
CDR3 protein: CASSLRGVPANGEQFF
CDR3 DNA: TGTGCCAGCAGCTTACGCGGGGTTCCCGCGAACGGAGAGCAGTTCTTC